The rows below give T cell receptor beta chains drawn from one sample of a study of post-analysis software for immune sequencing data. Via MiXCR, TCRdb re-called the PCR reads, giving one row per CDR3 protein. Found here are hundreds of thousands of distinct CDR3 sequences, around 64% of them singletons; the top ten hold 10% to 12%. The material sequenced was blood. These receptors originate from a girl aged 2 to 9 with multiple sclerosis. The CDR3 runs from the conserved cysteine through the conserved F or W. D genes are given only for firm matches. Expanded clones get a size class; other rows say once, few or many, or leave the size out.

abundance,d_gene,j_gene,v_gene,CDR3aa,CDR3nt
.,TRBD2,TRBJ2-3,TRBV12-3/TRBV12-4,CASTYSGGASTDTQYF,TGTGCCAGCACCTATAGCGGGGGGGCGAGCACAGATACGCAGTATTTT
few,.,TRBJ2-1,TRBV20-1,CSAVQGKGYNEQFF,TGCAGTGCTGTCCAGGGGAAGGGCTACAATGAGCAGTTCTTC
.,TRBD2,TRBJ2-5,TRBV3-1,CASSQDPAGGLLETQYF,TGTGCCAGCAGCCAAGACCCGGCGGGAGGGCTTCTGGAGACCCAGTACTTC
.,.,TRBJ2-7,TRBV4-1,CASSQEEGEDEQYF,TGCGCCAGCAGCCAAGAGGAGGGGGAGGACGAGCAGTACTTC
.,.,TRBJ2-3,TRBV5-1,CASSWRFGGDTQYF,TGCGCCAGCAGCTGGAGGTTTGGAGGAGATACGCAGTATTTT
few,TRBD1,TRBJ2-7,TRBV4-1,CASSLSPGQDGEQYF,TGCGCCAGCAGCCTCTCGCCGGGACAGGATGGCGAGCAGTACTTC
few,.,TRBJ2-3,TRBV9,CASSAGDTQYF,TGTGCCAGCAGTGCGGGAGATACGCAGTATTTT
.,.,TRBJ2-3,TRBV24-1,CATSDFPGSTSTDTQYF,TGTGCCACCAGTGATTTTCCCGGGTCGACTAGCACAGATACGCAGTATTTT
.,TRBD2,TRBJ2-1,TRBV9,CASTEGGGPGEEQFF,TGTGCCAGCACCGAGGGCGGGGGGCCCGGGGAGGAGCAGTTCTTC
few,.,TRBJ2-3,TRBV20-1,CSVKEGGNTQYF,TGCAGTGTTAAGGAGGGGGGTAATACGCAGTATTTT
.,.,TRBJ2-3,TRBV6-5,CASSYGLGNTDTQYF,TGTGCCAGCAGTTACGGCCTAGGGAACACAGATACGCAGTATTTT
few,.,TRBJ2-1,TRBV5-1,CASSLGRVGVPPSSYNEQFF,TGCGCCAGCAGCTTAGGCCGCGTGGGAGTCCCCCCAAGCTCCTACAATGAGCAGTTCTTC
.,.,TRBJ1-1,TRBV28,CASSRATLGDTEAFF,TGTGCCAGCAGCCGGGCCACCCTCGGGGACACTGAAGCTTTCTTT
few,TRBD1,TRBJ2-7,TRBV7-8,CASSLGAGGGYEQYF,TGTGCCAGCAGCTTGGGGGCAGGGGGCGGCTACGAGCAGTACTTC
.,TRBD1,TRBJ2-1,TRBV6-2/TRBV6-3,CASSYRQRGTGAYNEQFF,TGTGCCAGCAGTTACCGCCAAAGAGGGACAGGGGCCTACAATGAGCAGTTCTTC
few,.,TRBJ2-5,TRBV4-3,CASSQGIGLQETQYF,TGCGCCAGCAGCCAAGGAATAGGGCTCCAAGAGACCCAGTACTTC
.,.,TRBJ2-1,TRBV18,CASSPTGRGPFF,TGTGCCAGCTCACCCACAGGGAGGGGTCCGTTCTTC
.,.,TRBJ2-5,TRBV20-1,CSAREYGAFSETQYF,TGCAGTGCTAGAGAGTACGGCGCCTTTTCAGAGACCCAGTACTTC
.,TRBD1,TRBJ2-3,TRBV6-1,CASSKDRGLTDTQYF,TGTGCCAGCAGTAAGGACAGGGGGCTGACAGATACGCAGTATTTT
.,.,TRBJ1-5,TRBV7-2,CASSLNRADQPQHF,TGTGCCAGCAGCTTAAACAGGGCCGATCAGCCCCAGCATTTT
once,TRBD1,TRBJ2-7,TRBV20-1,CSARDRGDRGLSYEQYF,TGCAGTGCTAGAGATAGGGGAGACAGGGGGCTCTCCTACGAGCAGTACTTC
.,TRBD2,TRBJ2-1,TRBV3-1,CASSQPSGSYDEQFF,TGTGCCAGCAGCCAACCTAGCGGGAGTTACGATGAGCAGTTCTTC
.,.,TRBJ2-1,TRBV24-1,CATSPGYNEQFF,TGTGCCACCAGTCCAGGGTACAATGAGCAGTTCTTC
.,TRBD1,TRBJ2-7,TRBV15,CATSEPTGIAEQYF,TGTGCCACCAGCGAGCCGACAGGGATCGCCGAGCAGTACTTC
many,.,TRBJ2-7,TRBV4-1,CASSQVSAISYEQYF,TGCGCCAGCAGCCAAGTGAGCGCGATCTCCTACGAGCAGTACTTC
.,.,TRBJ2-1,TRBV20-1,CSARDLQDEQFF,TGCAGTGCTAGAGATCTTCAAGATGAGCAGTTCTTC
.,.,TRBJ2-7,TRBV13,CASSQGSTPNSYEQYF,TGTGCCAGCAGCCAAGGGTCGACGCCAAACTCCTACGAGCAGTACTTC
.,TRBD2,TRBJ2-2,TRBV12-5,CASGNGLAGGPIGERFF,TGTGCTAGTGGGAATGGACTAGCGGGAGGGCCGATCGGGGAGCGGTTTTTT
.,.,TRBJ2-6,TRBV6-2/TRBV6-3,CASSERGANVLTF,TGTGCCAGCAGTGAGCGTGGGGCCAACGTCCTGACTTTC